This record concerns one TCR beta chain sequence. What it binds is unknown. The data originate from a study of response to subunit inactivated influenza vaccine. Points from the study as a whole: The authors offered the suggestion that each seasonal influenza vaccination recruits few new T cells.

There are 14 residues in the CDR3. V lost 5 bases, J lost 7 bases, and 10 bases stayed unmatched. CDR1 and CDR2 (germline): DFQATT, SNEGSKA (reference sequence). Using its own MiXCR run on the RT-PCR reads, TCRdb lists one record per CDR3 protein. The sample contains more than 550,000 distinct CDR3 sequences, approximately 12% of which appear only once. The source of this sequence is a man aged 45-65 years who received an inactivated influenza vaccine. The chain couples TRBV20-1 to TRBJ2-7; 11 bases fit TRBD1. Sample: PBMCs from blood, taken on the day of vaccination. The CDR3 region is CSARPGTGGYEQYF. DNA for the CDR3: TGCAGTGCTCGACCAGGGACAGGGGGTTATGAGCAGTACTTC.